In its sample, the clone carrying this T cell receptor beta chain was seen once. Its target is not known. It was with a sample-barcoded 5' primer and a J-beta primer mix that a second PCR of roughly 6 to 11 cycles was run. TCRdb recomputed calls from the 5' RACE reads with MiXCR, one row per CDR3 protein. In the table there are about 640,000 distinct CDR3 sequences, 58% of which are singletons. This sample is drawn from a study of blood T cells in healthy people across ages. Study-level results: PBMC samples, being unsorted, prevented any conclusive comparison of naive and antigen-experienced cells.

This CDR3 has 16 residues. The germline V gene encodes CDR1 LNHNV and CDR2 YYDKDF (reference sequence). The V end was cut by 0 bases, the J end by 4 bases, with 10 bases between. Sequenced material: blood. The V call is TRBV15, the J call TRBJ1-6; D is unclear. The source of this sequence is a man aged 60 to 69 in good health. This CDR3 is CATSRDRGVYNSPLHF. CDR3 DNA: TGTGCCACCAGCAGAGATCGGGGAGTTTATAATTCACCCCTCCACTTT.